Below, 26 T cell receptor beta chains from the same sample are listed, as sequenced in a study of blood T cell repertoires in COVID-19. Data came from immunoSEQ multiplex PCR; TCRdb stores just in-frame clones and leaves some out. The data show roughly 280,000 clones, approximately 91% seen once. What was sequenced was peripheral blood. The source of these receptors is a woman in her twenties or thirties with COVID-19, enrolled during active disease.

This rearrangement joins TRBV19 to TRBJ1-4; D may be TRBD1 (6 bases). The CDR3 sequence is 12 residues long. The germline V gene has CDR1 LNHDA and CDR2 SQIVND (reference sequence). With 11 bases removed from V and 3 bases from J, the gap between germline ends came to 10 bases. The CDR3 DNA follows: TGTGCCTGTGCAGGGGCTAATGAAAAACTGTTTTTT. This sequence encodes CACAGANEKLFF.

The chain employs TRBV9 and TRBJ1-2, with D tentatively TRBD1 (5 bases). V lost 1 base and J lost 1, with 17 bases in between. The CDR3 length is 17 residues. CDR1 is SGDLS and CDR2 is YYNGEE in the germline V gene. CDR3 nucleotide sequence: TGTGCCAGCAGCGTACTAGCGTCATTCGGGGGTAACTATGGCTACACCTTC. It is translated as CASSVLASFGGNYGYTF.

This clone was seen only once. The rearrangement joins TRBV30 to TRBJ2-7; possibly TRBD1 for D (5 bases). Germline V CDR1 and CDR2: GTSNPN, SVGIG (reference sequence). CDR3 length equals 12 residues. Trimming took 2 bases from V and 3 from J, leaving 8 bases between them. The CDR3 coding sequence is TGTGCCTGGAGTACTGACAGCTACGAGCAGTACTTC. This sequence encodes CAWSTDSYEQYF.

This chain uses TRBV23-1 with TRBJ2-5; D ambiguous. TRBV23-1 is designated an ORF whose function remains uncertain. The CDR3 totals 13 residues. V was pared by 0 bases and J by 5 bases, with 7 bases between. CDR3 DNA sequence: TGCGCCAGCAGTCAATCGAAGAGCGAGACCCAGTACTTC. This encodes CASSQSKSETQYF.

The V and J genes are TRBV28 and TRBJ2-2; 7 bases align to TRBD2. The V gene end was trimmed by 6 bases and the J gene end by 8 bases; junction bases not matched to a gene: 6. The CDR3 extends over 13 amino acids. CDR1 is MDHEN and CDR2 is SYDVKM in the germline V gene. DNA of the CDR3: TGTGCCAGCAGGGGAGGGGCCGAAGGGGAGCTGTTTTTT. As protein: CASRGGAEGELFF.

On this clone: Within the sample, other DNA sequences also encode this same CDR3. V gene TRBV27 combines with J gene TRBJ2-3; TRBD1 might be the D (5 bases). V lost 5 bases to trimming and J lost 1 base, with 7 bases between them. Germline values: CDR1 MNHEY, CDR2 SMNVEV (reference sequence). The CDR3 spans 13 residues. The CDR3 DNA is TGTGCCAGCAGTCTCAGGGGCACAGATACGCAGTATTTT. The encoded protein is CASSLRGTDTQYF.

The chain is built from TRBV6-5 and TRBJ2-7; TRBD1 agrees at 8 bases. J gave up 3 bases and V 7 bases, and 2 bases lay outside the gene matches. This CDR3 has 12 residues. Germline-derived CDR1 and CDR2 are MNHEY and SVGAGI. As DNA, the CDR3 is TGTGCCAGCACGGACAGGGTCTACGAGCAGTACTTC. It encodes CASTDRVYEQYF.

The count of this clone is one. The chain is built from TRBV28 and TRBJ2-4; D is uncertain. The V end lost 5 bases, the J end lost 0 bases, and 11 bases lay between the germline ends. Looked up from germline, CDR1 is MDHEN and CDR2 is SYDVKM. The CDR3 extends over 15 amino acids. The CDR3 DNA sequence: TGTGCCAGCAGTCCCCGCGCGTTAGCCAAAAACATTCAGTACTTC. Translating gives CASSPRALAKNIQYF.

This chain links TRBV27 with TRBJ2-7, with D possibly TRBD2 on 5 matching bases. Germline loops: CDR1 MNHEY, CDR2 SMNVEV (reference sequence). V lost 3 bases to trimming and J lost 12 bases, with 12 bases between them. CDR3 size: 11 residues. CDR3: CASSFASRMYF. In DNA form, the CDR3 reads TGTGCCAGCAGTTTTGCTAGCCGAATGTACTTC.

V is TRBV10-3 and J is TRBJ2-7, with 7 bases matching TRBD1. The ends lost 7 bases at V and 2 bases at J; junction bases unmatched: 5. The germline V gene encodes CDR1 ENHRY and CDR2 SYGVKD. This CDR3 spans 13 amino acids. The CDR3 DNA reads TGTGCCATCAACCGAGGGACAGCCTACGAGCAGTACTTC. It encodes CAINRGTAYEQYF.

V gene TRBV5-6 combines with J gene TRBJ2-7, with D maybe TRBD2 (5 bases). The length of the CDR3 is 13 residues. V was trimmed by 4 bases and J by 0 bases, leaving 8 bases between them. Germline lookup yields CDR1 SGHDT and CDR2 YYEEEE. As DNA, the CDR3 is TGTGCCAGCAGCATGACTATCTCCTACGAGCAGTACTTC. Residues: CASSMTISYEQYF.

The J gene is TRBJ2-5, the V gene TRBV6-5; TRBD1 agrees at 8 bases. The CDR3 is 14 amino acids. From germline, CDR1 is MNHEY and CDR2 SVGAGI. V lost 6 bases to trimming and J lost 1 base; unmatched junction nucleotides: 4. The CDR3 sequence: CASSVGQGQETQYF. The CDR3 DNA reads as TGTGCCAGCAGCGTTGGACAGGGCCAAGAGACCCAGTACTTC.

The chain couples TRBV19 to TRBJ2-1, with 8 bases lining up with TRBD2. Per germline, CDR1 LNHDA and CDR2 SQIVND (reference sequence). CDR3 length: 15 amino acids. V trimming: 1 base; J trimming: 8 bases; junction bases outside the gene matches: 7. The CDR3 sequence: CASSIGRGRNDEQFF. The CDR3 DNA is TGTGCCAGTAGTATAGGTCGCGGGAGGAACGATGAGCAGTTCTTC.

The J gene is TRBJ2-7, the V gene TRBV9; 9 bases align to TRBD1. The germline gives CDR1 SGDLS, CDR2 YYNGEE. V was pared by 0 bases and J by 6 bases, with 10 bases of the junction left unmatched. This CDR3 comprises 16 residues. The CDR3 loop is CASSVDPTGQGSEQYF. The CDR3 nucleotides are TGTGCCAGCAGCGTAGACCCGACGGGACAGGGATCCGAGCAGTACTTC.

This sequence joins TRBV5-1 and TRBJ1-1; 8 nucleotides match TRBD1. The trim removed 0 bases at V and 6 bases at J, leaving 7 bases unmatched. The CDR3 consists of 15 residues. Germline loops: CDR1 SGHRS, CDR2 YFSETQ. CDR3 residues: CASSLGGGQAPEAFF. In DNA form, the CDR3 reads TGCGCCAGCAGCTTGGGGGGGGGACAGGCCCCTGAAGCTTTCTTT. The full variable domain, completed using reference TRBV5-1 and TRBJ1-1, is KAGVTQTPRYLIKTRGQQVTLSCSPISGHRSVSWYQQTPGQGLQFLFEYFSETQRNKGNFPGRFSGRQFSNSRSEMNVSTLELGDSALYLCASSLGGGQAPEAFFGQGTRLTVV.

The CDR3 DNA reads TGTGCCAGCAGTCAAGGGACACTAAGCTCCTACGAGCAGTACTTC. This encodes CASSQGTLSSYEQYF. The chain has TRBV28 and TRBJ2-7; a weak D match, TRBD1 (6 bases). There are 15 residues in the CDR3. Germline values: CDR1 MDHEN, CDR2 SYDVKM. Trimming took 5 bases from V and 0 from J, leaving 14 bases between them.

The V and J genes are TRBV29-1 and TRBJ2-5; D call uncertain. Trimming stripped 1 base from V and 4 bases from J, with 13 bases between. This CDR3 spans 14 amino acids. CDR1 SQVTM and CDR2 ANQGSEA come from the germline V gene. This chain's CDR3 is CSVEAIGPLETQYF. The CDR3 DNA sequence: TGCAGCGTTGAAGCCATCGGTCCCTTAGAGACCCAGTACTTC.

V usage is TRBV19 and J usage is TRBJ1-1; 10 nucleotides match TRBD1. The length of the CDR3 is 17 residues. CDR1 LNHDA and CDR2 SQIVND come from the germline V gene (reference sequence). The trim removed 5 bases at V and 3 bases at J, leaving 12 bases unmatched. The CDR3: CASSPTRQGAFDTEAFF. The CDR3 nucleotides read TGTGCCAGTAGTCCGACGAGACAGGGGGCGTTCGACACTGAAGCTTTCTTT.

This rearrangement joins TRBV28 to TRBJ2-2, with 7 bases fitting TRBD2. Losses at the gene ends were 2 bases for V and 3 bases for J; bases not matched to a gene: 3. There are 15 residues in the CDR3. Germline CDR1 and CDR2: MDHEN and SYDVKM. The CDR3 region is CASSLGGRDTGELFF. CDR3 coding DNA: TGTGCCAGCAGTTTAGGGGGGAGGGACACCGGGGAGCTGTTTTTT. Combining the CDR3 with reference TRBV28 and TRBJ2-2 gives the whole variable domain DVKVTQSSRYLVKRTGEKVFLECVQDMDHENMFWYRQDPGLGLRLIYFSYDVKMKEKGDIPEGYSVSREKKERFSLILESASTNQTSMYLCASSLGGRDTGELFFGEGSRLTVL.

The chain has TRBV18 and TRBJ2-1; possible D gene TRBD2, 6 bases. In germline, CDR1 is KGHSH, CDR2 LQKENI. V was shortened by 0 bases and J by 9 bases, with 15 bases between the two germline ends. The length of the CDR3 is 15 residues. CDR3 coding DNA: TGTGCCAGCTCACCACCAAACCATGCAGCGGGTGAGCAGTTCTTC. Translated, it gives CASSPPNHAAGEQFF.

J is TRBJ2-7 and V is TRBV19; tentative D call: TRBD2 (6 bases). The CDR3 has 14 residues. The germline CDR1 and CDR2 sequences are LNHDA and SQIVND (reference sequence). Trimming left V 3 bases short and J 4 bases short, with 13 bases between. This CDR3 is CASSIGRGRYEQYF. The CDR3 DNA is TGTGCCAGTAGTATCGGGCGGGGACGTTACGAGCAGTACTTC.

The chain recombines TRBV6-2 or TRBV6-3 with TRBJ1-1, with TRBD1 matching over 7 bases. Per the germline V gene, CDR1 is MNHEY and CDR2 is SVGEGT. The ends lost 5 bases at V and 7 bases at J; junction bases unmatched: 7. The CDR3 has 13 amino acids. Here the CDR3 reads CASSDTGENEAFF. The CDR3 DNA follows: TGTGCCAGCAGTGATACAGGGGAGAATGAAGCTTTCTTT.

This chain connects TRBV6-2 or TRBV6-3 to TRBJ2-2, with 7 bases identical to TRBD2. With 4 bases clipped from V and 7 bases from J, the junction kept 6 bases outside the gene matches. Germline V CDR1 and CDR2: MNHEY, SVGEGT. The length of the CDR3 is 14 residues. The DNA for the CDR3 is TGTGCCAGCAGTTGGGGAGGGGTGGTCGGGGAGCTGTTTTTT. Amino acid sequence: CASSWGGVVGELFF.

V is TRBV5-1 and J is TRBJ1-5; perhaps TRBD1 as D (5 bases). V lost 4 bases and J lost 2, with 16 bases in between. CDR1 is SGHRS and CDR2 is YFSETQ in the germline V gene. The CDR3 runs 16 residues. CDR3 in amino acids: CASSPGTGIGNQPQHF. In nucleotides, the CDR3 is TGCGCCAGCAGCCCAGGAACAGGTATTGGCAATCAGCCCCAGCATTTT.

This chain connects TRBV6-5 to TRBJ1-3; TRBD1 is a possible D gene (6 bases). This CDR3 spans 14 amino acids. Germline CDR1 is MNHEY and CDR2 is SVGAGI. Trimming shortened V by 6 bases and J by 2 bases, and 11 bases separated the two germline ends. The CDR3: CASSRGGTGNTIYF. The CDR3 nucleotides read TGTGCCAGCAGCAGAGGGGGAACTGGAAACACCATATATTTT.

The chain joins TRBV9 to TRBJ2-7; 9 positions match TRBD2. Looked up from germline, CDR1 is SGDLS and CDR2 is YYNGEE. This CDR3 is 17 amino acids long. V lost 0 bases to trimming and J lost 7 bases; unmatched junction nucleotides: 14. The CDR3 sequence is CASSVGLGLAERGEQYF. CDR3 DNA sequence: TGTGCCAGCAGCGTAGGCCTGGGACTAGCTGAGCGAGGAGAGCAGTACTTC.